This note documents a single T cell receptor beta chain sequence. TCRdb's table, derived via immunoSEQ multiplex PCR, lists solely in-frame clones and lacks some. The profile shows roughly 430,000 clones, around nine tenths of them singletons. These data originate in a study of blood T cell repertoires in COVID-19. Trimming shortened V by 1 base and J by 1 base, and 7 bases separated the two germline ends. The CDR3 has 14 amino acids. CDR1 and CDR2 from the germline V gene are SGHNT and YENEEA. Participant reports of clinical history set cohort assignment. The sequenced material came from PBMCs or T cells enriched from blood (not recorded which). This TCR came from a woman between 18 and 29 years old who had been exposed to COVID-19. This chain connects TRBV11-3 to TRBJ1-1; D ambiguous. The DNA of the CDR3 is TGTGCCAGCAGCTTAGTAGCGGGGAACACTGAAGCTTTCTTT. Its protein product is CASSLVAGNTEAFF.